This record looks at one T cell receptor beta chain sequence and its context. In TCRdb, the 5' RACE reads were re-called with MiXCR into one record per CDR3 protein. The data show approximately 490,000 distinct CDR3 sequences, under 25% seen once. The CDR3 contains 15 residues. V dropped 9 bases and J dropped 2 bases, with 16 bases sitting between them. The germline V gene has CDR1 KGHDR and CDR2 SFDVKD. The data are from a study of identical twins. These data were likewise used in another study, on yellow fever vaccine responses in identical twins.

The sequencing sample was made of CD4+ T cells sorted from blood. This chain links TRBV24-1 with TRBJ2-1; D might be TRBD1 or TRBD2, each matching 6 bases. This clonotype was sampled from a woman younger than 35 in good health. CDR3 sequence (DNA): TGTGCCACCGGGGGGCGGGGTGTTACCTACAATGAGCAGTTCTTC. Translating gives CATGGRGVTYNEQFF.